A selection of T cell receptor beta chains follows, all from one sample in a study of blood T cell repertoires in COVID-19. TCRdb's copy holds only in-frame clones and misses some; the assay was immunoSEQ multiplex PCR. Here the sample spans approximately 81,000 clones, roughly 82% being singletons. The sample taken for sequencing was peripheral blood. These receptors all stem from a human donor in a cohort sampled during active COVID-19. CDR3s include the opening cysteine and the closing phenylalanine or tryptophan. A D gene is named only where the DNA matches it firmly. Clone size, where shown, is once, few, many, or a class for clones that have expanded.

V gene,clone size,J gene,D gene,CDR3 protein,CDR3 DNA
TRBV7-8,NA,TRBJ1-1,NA,CASSLHTNTEAFF,TGTGCCAGCAGCTTACACACAAACACTGAAGCTTTCTTT
TRBV29-1,few,TRBJ1-1,TRBD1,CSVHQGGNTEAFF,TGCAGCGTCCATCAGGGGGGGAACACTGAAGCTTTCTTT
TRBV25-1,NA,TRBJ2-3,TRBD1,CASSETGLADTQYF,TGTGCCAGCAGTGAGACAGGGTTGGCAGATACGCAGTATTTT
TRBV6-2/TRBV6-3,NA,TRBJ1-5,NA,CASSGLRLIDQPQHF,TGTGCCAGCAGCGGACTCCGGTTAATAGATCAGCCCCAGCATTTT
TRBV29-1,NA,TRBJ1-5,TRBD1,CSVRDRGSGQPQHF,TGCAGCGTTCGAGACAGGGGCTCCGGTCAGCCCCAGCATTTT
TRBV2,NA,TRBJ2-7,NA,CASSTGGGYEQYF,TGTGCCAGCAGTACAGGGGGGGGCTACGAGCAGTACTTC
TRBV7-3,NA,TRBJ2-7,TRBD2,CASSPPGGTEQYF,TGTGCCAGCAGCCCCCCCGGGGGGACCGAGCAGTACTTC
TRBV7-9,NA,TRBJ2-7,NA,CASSLVTGASSYEQYF,TGTGCCAGCAGCTTAGTAACAGGCGCTTCCTCCTACGAGCAGTACTTC
TRBV28,NA,TRBJ1-5,NA,CASGLYSNQPQHF,TGTGCCAGCGGCCTTTACAGCAATCAGCCCCAGCATTTT
TRBV11-3,NA,TRBJ2-2,TRBD2,CASCNGGASGELFF,TGTGCCAGCTGTAACGGGGGGGCCTCCGGGGAGCTGTTTTTT
TRBV6-5,NA,TRBJ2-7,TRBD2,CASSTLRSGGYEQYF,TGTGCCAGCAGCACTCTACGCAGCGGGGGCTACGAGCAGTACTTC
TRBV18,once,TRBJ1-2,NA,CASSPRESDGGYTF,TGTGCCAGCTCCCCGAGGGAAAGTGACGGGGGCTACACCTTC
TRBV7-3,NA,TRBJ2-1,TRBD2,CASSLAGKKNEQFF,TGTGCCAGCAGCCTAGCGGGGAAAAAGAATGAGCAGTTCTTC
TRBV29-1,NA,TRBJ2-3,TRBD2,CSVAAGTSAADTQYF,TGCAGCGTAGCCGCCGGGACTAGTGCAGCAGATACGCAGTATTTT
TRBV2,once,TRBJ2-7,NA,CASNEAQSSYEQYF,TGTGCCAGCAACGAGGCCCAAAGCTCCTACGAGCAGTACTTC
TRBV2,few,TRBJ2-2,TRBD1,CAARQGVGGELFF,TGTGCCGCCAGACAGGGTGTGGGCGGGGAGCTGTTTTTT
TRBV3-1/TRBV3-2,NA,TRBJ1-5,NA,CASSQEGRTPSAQHF,TGTGCCAGCAGCCAAGAAGGGAGGACGCCGTCGGCCCAGCATTTT
TRBV7-8,NA,TRBJ1-5,TRBD1,CASSLGDRGYQPQHF,TGTGCCAGCAGCTTAGGGGACAGGGGGTATCAGCCCCAGCATTTT
TRBV5-1,NA,TRBJ2-5,TRBD1,CASYRGPSQETQYF,TGCGCCAGCTACAGGGGGCCATCACAAGAGACCCAGTACTTC
TRBV7-6,once,TRBJ2-5,TRBD1,CASSLEAGQGFSETQYF,TGTGCCAGCAGCTTAGAGGCTGGACAGGGGTTCTCGGAGACCCAGTACTTC
TRBV29-1,NA,TRBJ2-7,TRBD1,CSVEGSRQGSKSYEQYF,TGCAGCGTCGAGGGATCCCGACAGGGAAGTAAGTCCTACGAGCAGTACTTC
TRBV10-1,NA,TRBJ2-7,NA,CASSEGGALYEQYF,TGCGCCAGCAGTGAGGGGGGGGCTCTGTACGAGCAGTACTTC
TRBV6-6,NA,TRBJ2-3,NA,CASSYSLLMRTDTQYF,TGTGCCAGCAGTTACTCGTTACTCATGCGCACAGATACGCAGTATTTT
TRBV18,NA,TRBJ1-3,TRBD1,CASSPAGTGAGNTIYF,TGTGCCAGCTCACCAGCGGGGACAGGGGCTGGAAACACCATATATTTT
TRBV5-4,many,TRBJ1-2,TRBD1,CASSWDRGTAGYTF,TGTGCCAGCAGCTGGGACAGGGGGACGGCTGGCTACACCTTC
TRBV3-1/TRBV3-2,NA,TRBJ2-1,TRBD2,CASSPLTSGQYNEQFF,TGTGCCAGCAGCCCCCTTACTAGCGGGCAATACAATGAGCAGTTCTTC
TRBV6-5,NA,TRBJ2-7,NA,CASSFRQNLRYEQYF,TGTGCCAGCAGTTTCCGACAGAACCTAAGATACGAGCAGTACTTC